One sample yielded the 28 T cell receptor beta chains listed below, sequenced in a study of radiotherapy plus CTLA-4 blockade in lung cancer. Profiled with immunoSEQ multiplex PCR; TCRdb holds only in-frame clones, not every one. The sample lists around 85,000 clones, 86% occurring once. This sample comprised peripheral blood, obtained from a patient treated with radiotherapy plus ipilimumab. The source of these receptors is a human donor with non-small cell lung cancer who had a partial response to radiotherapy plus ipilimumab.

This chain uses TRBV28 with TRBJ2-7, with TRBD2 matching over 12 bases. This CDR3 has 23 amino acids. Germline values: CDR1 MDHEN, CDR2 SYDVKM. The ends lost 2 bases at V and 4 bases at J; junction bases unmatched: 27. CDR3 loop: CASSLGPYAQGRLAGGPKYEQYV. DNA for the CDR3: TGTGCCAGCAGTTTAGGCCCTTATGCCCAGGGGAGGCTAGCGGGAGGGCCAAAGTACGAGCAGTACGTC.

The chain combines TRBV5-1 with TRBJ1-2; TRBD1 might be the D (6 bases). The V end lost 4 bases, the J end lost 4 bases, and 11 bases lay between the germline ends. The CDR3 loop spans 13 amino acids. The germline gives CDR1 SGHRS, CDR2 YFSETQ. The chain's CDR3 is CASSDGQSYGYTF. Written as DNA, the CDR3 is TGCGCCAGCAGCGACGGACAGAGCTATGGCTACACCTTC. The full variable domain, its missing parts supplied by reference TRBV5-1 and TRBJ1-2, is KAGVTQTPRYLIKTRGQQVTLSCSPISGHRSVSWYQQTPGQGLQFLFEYFSETQRNKGNFPGRFSGRQFSNSRSEMNVSTLELGDSALYLCASSDGQSYGYTFGSGTRLTVV.

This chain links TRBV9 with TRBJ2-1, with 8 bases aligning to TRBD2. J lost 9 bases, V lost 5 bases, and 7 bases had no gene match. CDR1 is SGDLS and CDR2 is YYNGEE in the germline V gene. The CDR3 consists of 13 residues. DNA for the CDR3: TGTGCCAGCAGTGAAGCGGGAGAGGGTGAGCAGTTCTTC. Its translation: CASSEAGEGEQFF.

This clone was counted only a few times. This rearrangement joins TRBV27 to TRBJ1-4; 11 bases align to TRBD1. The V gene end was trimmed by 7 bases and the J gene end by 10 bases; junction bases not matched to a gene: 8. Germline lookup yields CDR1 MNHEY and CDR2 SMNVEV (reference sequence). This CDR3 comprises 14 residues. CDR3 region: CASTPDRGLGKLFF. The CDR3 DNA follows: TGTGCCAGCACTCCGGACAGGGGGCTCGGAAAACTGTTTTTT.

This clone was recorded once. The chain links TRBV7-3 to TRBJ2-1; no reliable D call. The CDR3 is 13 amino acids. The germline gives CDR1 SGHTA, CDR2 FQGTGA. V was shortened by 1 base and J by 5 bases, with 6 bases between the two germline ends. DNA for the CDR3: TGTGCCAGCAGCTTAAACAACAACAATGAGCAGTTCTTC. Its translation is CASSLNNNNEQFF.

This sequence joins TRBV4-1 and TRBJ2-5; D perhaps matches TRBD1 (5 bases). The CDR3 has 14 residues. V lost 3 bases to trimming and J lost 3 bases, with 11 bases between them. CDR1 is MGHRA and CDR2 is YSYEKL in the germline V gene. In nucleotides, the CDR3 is TGCGCCAGCAGCCACTCGCCAGGGAAAGAGACCCAGTACTTC. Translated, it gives CASSHSPGKETQYF.

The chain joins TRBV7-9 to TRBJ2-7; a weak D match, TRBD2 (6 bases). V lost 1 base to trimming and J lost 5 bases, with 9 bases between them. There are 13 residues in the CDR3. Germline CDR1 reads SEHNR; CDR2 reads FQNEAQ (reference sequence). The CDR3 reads CASSLGEEDEQYF. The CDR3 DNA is TGTGCCAGCAGCTTAGGGGAGGAAGACGAGCAGTACTTC.

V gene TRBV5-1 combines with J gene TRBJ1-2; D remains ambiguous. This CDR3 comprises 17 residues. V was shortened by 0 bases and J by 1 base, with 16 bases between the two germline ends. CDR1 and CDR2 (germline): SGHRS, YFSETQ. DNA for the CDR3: TGCGCCAGCAGCTTGGGCCCCATTTCAGGATTTAACTATGGCTACACCTTC. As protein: CASSLGPISGFNYGYTF.

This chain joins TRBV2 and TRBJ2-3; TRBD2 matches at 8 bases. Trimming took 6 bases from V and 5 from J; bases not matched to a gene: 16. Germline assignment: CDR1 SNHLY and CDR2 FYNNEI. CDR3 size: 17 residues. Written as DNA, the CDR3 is TGTGCCAGCAGGTCCGGTACCGGGGGGGCCCGTCTAGATACGCAGTATTTT. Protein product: CASRSGTGGARLDTQYF. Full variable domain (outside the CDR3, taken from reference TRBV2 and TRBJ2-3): EPEVTQTPSHQVTQMGQEVILRCVPISNHLYFYWYRQILGQKVEFLVSFYNNEISEKSEIFDDQFSVERPDGSNFTLKIRSTKLEDSAMYFCASRSGTGGARLDTQYFGPGTRLTVL.

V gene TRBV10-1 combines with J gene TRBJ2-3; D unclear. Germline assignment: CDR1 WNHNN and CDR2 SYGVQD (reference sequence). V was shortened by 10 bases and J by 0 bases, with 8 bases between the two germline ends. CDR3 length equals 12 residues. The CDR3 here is CATSSSTDTQYF. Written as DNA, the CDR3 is TGCGCCACCTCCTCTAGCACAGATACGCAGTATTTT.

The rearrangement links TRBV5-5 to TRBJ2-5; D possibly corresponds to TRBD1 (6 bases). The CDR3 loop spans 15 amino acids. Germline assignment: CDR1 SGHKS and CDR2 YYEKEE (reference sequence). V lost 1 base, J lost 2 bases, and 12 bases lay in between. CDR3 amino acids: CASSLPQGSQETQYF. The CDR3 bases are TGTGCCAGCAGCTTGCCCCAGGGGAGTCAAGAGACCCAGTACTTC.

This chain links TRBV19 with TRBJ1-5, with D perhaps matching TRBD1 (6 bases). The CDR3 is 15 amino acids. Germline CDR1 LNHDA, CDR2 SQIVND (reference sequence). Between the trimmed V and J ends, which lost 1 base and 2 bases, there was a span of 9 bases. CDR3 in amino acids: CASSIGRGGNQPQHF. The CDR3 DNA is TGTGCCAGTAGTATAGGCAGGGGTGGCAATCAGCCCCAGCATTTT.

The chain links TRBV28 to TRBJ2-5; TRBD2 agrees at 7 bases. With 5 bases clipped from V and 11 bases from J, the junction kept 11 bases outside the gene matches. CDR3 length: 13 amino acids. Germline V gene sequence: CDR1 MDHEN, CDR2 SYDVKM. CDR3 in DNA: TGTGCCAGCAGTCTACCAGGGAGGGTAGAGCAGTACTTC. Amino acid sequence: CASSLPGRVEQYF.

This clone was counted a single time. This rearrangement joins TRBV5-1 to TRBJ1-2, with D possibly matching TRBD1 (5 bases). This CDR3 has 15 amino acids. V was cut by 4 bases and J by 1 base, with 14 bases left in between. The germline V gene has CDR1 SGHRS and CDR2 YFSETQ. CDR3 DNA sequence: TGCGCCAGCAGCCCCGGCGGGGGGTTTAACTATGGCTACACCTTC. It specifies CASSPGGGFNYGYTF.

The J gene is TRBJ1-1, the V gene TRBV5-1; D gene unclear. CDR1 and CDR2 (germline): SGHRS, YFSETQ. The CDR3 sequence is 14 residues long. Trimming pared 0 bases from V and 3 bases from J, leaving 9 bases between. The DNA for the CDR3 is TGCGCCAGCAGCTTGGACTCCGGGGACACTGAAGCTTTCTTT. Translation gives CASSLDSGDTEAFF.

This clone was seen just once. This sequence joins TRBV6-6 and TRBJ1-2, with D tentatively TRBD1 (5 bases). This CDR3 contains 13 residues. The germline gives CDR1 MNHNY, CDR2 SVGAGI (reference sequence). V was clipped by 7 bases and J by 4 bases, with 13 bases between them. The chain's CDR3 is CASTLGVGYGYTF. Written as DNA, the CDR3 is TGTGCCAGCACCTTAGGGGTGGGCTATGGCTACACCTTC.

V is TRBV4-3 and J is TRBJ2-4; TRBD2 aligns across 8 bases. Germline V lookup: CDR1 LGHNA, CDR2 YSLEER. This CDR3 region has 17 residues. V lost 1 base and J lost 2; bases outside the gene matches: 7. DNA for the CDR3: TGCGCCAGCAGCCAAGTTTGGGTAGCGGGACCCAAAAACATTCAGTACTTC. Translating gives CASSQVWVAGPKNIQYF.

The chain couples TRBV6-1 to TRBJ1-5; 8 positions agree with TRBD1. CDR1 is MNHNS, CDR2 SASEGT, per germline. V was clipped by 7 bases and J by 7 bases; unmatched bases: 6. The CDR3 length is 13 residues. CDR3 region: CASTTDRVQPQHF. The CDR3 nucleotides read TGTGCCAGCACTACGGACAGGGTACAGCCCCAGCATTTT.

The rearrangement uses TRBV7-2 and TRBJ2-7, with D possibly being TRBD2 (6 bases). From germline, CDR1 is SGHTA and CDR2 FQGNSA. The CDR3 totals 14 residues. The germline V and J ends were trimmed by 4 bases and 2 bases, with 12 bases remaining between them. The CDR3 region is CASSSSGGTYEQYV. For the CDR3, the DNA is TGTGCCAGCAGCTCCTCCGGGGGTACCTACGAGCAGTACGTC.

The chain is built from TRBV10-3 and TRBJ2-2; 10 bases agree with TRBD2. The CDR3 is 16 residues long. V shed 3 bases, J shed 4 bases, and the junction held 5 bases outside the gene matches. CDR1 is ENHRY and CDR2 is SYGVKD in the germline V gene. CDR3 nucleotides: TGTGCCATCAGTGAATACCTAGCGGGAGCCACCGGGGAGCTGTTTTTT. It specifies CAISEYLAGATGELFF.

The CDR3 loop is CASGGDRAQETQYF. The CDR3 bases are TGTGCCAGCGGGGGGGACAGGGCTCAAGAGACCCAGTACTTC. The rearrangement joins TRBV2 to TRBJ2-5, with 9 bases matching TRBD1. V gave up 8 bases and J gave up 2 bases; unmatched junction bases: 6. There are 14 residues in the CDR3. Per the germline V gene, CDR1 is SNHLY and CDR2 is FYNNEI. Together with reference TRBV2 and TRBJ2-5, the CDR3 gives the full variable domain: EPEVTQTPSHQVTQMGQEVILRCVPISNHLYFYWYRQILGQKVEFLVSFYNNEISEKSEIFDDQFSVERPDGSNFTLKIRSTKLEDSAMYFCASGGDRAQETQYFGPGTRLLVL.

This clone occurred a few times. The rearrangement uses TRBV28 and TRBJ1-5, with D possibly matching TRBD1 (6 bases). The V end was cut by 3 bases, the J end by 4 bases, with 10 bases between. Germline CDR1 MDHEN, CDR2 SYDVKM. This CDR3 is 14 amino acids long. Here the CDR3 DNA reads TGTGCCAGCAGTTTGTCGCAGGGGAATCAGCCCCAGCATTTT. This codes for CASSLSQGNQPQHF. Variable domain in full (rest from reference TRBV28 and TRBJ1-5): DVKVTQSSRYLVKRTGEKVFLECVQDMDHENMFWYRQDPGLGLRLIYFSYDVKMKEKGDIPEGYSVSREKKERFSLILESASTNQTSMYLCASSLSQGNQPQHFGDGTRLSIL.

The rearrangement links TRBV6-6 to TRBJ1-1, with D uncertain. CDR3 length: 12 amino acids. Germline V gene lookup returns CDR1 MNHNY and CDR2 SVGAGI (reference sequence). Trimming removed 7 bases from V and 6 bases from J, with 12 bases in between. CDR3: CASNSKLAEAFF. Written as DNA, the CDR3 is TGTGCCAGCAATAGTAAGTTGGCTGAAGCTTTCTTT.

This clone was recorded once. DNA for the CDR3: TGTGCCAGCAGTTTTTCCTCTAGCGGGAGAGCCTACGAGCAGTACTTC. Translating gives CASSFSSSGRAYEQYF. V gene TRBV6-5 combines with J gene TRBJ2-7, with 10 bases that match TRBD2. Germline CDR1 MNHEY, CDR2 SVGAGI. This CDR3 has 16 residues. V dropped 4 bases and J dropped 2; count of bases not matched to a gene: 8.

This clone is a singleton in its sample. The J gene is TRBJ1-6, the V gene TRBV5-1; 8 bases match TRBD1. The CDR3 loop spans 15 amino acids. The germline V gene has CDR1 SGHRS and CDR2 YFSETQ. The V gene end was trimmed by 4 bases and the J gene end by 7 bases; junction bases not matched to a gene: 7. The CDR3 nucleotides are TGCGCCAGCAGCCAAACAGGGGGAATCAATTCACCCCTCCACTTT. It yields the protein CASSQTGGINSPLHF. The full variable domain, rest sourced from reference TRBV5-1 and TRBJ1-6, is KAGVTQTPRYLIKTRGQQVTLSCSPISGHRSVSWYQQTPGQGLQFLFEYFSETQRNKGNFPGRFSGRQFSNSRSEMNVSTLELGDSALYLCASSQTGGINSPLHFGNGTRLTVT.

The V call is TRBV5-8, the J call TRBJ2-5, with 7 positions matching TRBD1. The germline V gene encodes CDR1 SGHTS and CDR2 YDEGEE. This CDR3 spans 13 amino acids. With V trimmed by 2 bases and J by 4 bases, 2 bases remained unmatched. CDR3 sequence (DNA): TGTGCCAGCAGCTTTAGGGACAGAGAGACCCAGTACTTC. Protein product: CASSFRDRETQYF.

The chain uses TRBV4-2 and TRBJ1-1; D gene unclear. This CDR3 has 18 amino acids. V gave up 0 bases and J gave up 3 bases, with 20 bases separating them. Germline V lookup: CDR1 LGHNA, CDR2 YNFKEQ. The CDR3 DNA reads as TGTGCCAGCAGCCAAGAATGGGATCTTACGGGAGTCTACACTGAAGCTTTCTTT. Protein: CASSQEWDLTGVYTEAFF.

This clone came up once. CDR3 amino acids: CASSQKQGTDGYTF. The CDR3 coding sequence is TGTGCCAGCAGCCAAAAACAGGGGACGGATGGCTACACCTTC. V and J are TRBV14 and TRBJ1-2; 7 bases match TRBD1. The junction had 6 bases not matched to a gene; V was cut back by 2 bases and J by 6 bases. The CDR3 covers 14 residues. CDR1 and CDR2 from the germline V gene are SGHDN and FVKESK.